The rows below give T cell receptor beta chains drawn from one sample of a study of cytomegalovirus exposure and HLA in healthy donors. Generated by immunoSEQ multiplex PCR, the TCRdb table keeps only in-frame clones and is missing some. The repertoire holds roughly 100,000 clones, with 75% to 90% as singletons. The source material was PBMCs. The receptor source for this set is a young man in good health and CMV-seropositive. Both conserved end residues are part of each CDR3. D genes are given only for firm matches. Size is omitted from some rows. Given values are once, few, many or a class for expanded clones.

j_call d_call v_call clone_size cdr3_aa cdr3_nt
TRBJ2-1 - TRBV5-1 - CASRFDSLYDEQFF TGCGCCAGCAGGTTCGACTCTCTTTACGATGAGCAGTTCTTC
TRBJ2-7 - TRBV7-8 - CASSLDRAYEQYF TGTGCCAGCAGCTTAGACAGGGCCTACGAGCAGTACTTC
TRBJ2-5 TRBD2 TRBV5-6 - CASSRTAGSGETQYF TGTGCCAGCAGCCGAACAGCGGGGTCTGGGGAGACCCAGTACTTC
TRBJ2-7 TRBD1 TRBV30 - CAWSVDRVGEQYF TGTGCCTGGAGTGTAGACAGGGTGGGAGAGCAGTACTTC
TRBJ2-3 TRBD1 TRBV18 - CASSARQGWGTDTQYF TGTGCCAGCTCAGCCCGACAGGGCTGGGGCACAGATACGCAGTATTTT
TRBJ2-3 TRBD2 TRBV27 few CATSGTSGGWADTQYF TGTGCCACCTCCGGGACTAGCGGGGGGTGGGCAGATACGCAGTATTTT
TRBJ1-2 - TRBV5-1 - CASSFEGGINYGYTF TGCGCCAGCAGCTTTGAAGGAGGAATTAACTATGGCTACACCTTC
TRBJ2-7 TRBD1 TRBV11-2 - CASSLLTGGRYEQYF TGTGCCAGCAGCCTCTTGACAGGGGGAAGGTACGAGCAGTACTTC
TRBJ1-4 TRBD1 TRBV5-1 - CASRDRESEKLFF TGCGCCAGCCGGGACAGGGAAAGTGAAAAACTGTTTTTT
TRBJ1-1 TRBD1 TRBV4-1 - CASSQVTGGVELNTEAFF TGCGCCAGCAGCCAAGTGACAGGGGGCGTAGAATTGAACACTGAAGCTTTCTTT
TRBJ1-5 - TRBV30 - CAWSRDSIGQPQHF TGTGCCTGGAGTAGAGACAGTATCGGTCAGCCCCAGCATTTT
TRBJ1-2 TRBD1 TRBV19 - CASSPGGSSYGYTF TGTGCCAGTAGTCCAGGGGGCTCTAGCTATGGCTACACCTTC
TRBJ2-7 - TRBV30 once CAWSWGQGPYEQYF TGTGCCTGGAGTTGGGGGCAGGGGCCCTACGAGCAGTACTTC
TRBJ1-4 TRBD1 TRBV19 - CASSPTGTDEKLFF TGTGCCAGTAGCCCGACCGGGACAGACGAAAAACTGTTTTTT
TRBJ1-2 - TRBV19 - CASSIEQGQYGGYTF TGTGCCAGTAGTATTGAGCAGGGCCAGTATGGAGGCTACACCTTC
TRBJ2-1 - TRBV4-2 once CASSQVQGSSYNEQFF TGTGCCAGCAGCCAAGTTCAGGGCAGCTCCTACAATGAGCAGTTCTTC
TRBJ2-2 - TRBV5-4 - CASNLEFGELFF TGTGCCAGCAACCTAGAGTTTGGGGAGCTGTTTTTT
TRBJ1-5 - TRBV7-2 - CASSQNWGGVQPQHF TGTGCCAGCAGCCAAAACTGGGGAGGGGTCCAGCCCCAGCATTTT
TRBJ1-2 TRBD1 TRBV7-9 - CASSQTRGQSNYGYTF TGTGCCAGCAGCCAAACTAGGGGGCAGTCGAACTATGGCTACACCTTC
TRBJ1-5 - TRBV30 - CAWRKSSSSWPQHF TGTGCCTGGAGAAAGAGTAGTAGTAGTTGGCCCCAGCATTTT
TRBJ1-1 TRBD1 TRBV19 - CASTRQGLSYTEAFF TGTGCCAGTACAAGACAGGGGTTGTCGTACACTGAAGCTTTCTTT
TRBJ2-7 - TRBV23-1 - CASSQFRGAPGGIYEQYF TGCGCCAGCAGTCAATTCCGAGGGGCCCCCGGGGGAATCTACGAGCAGTACTTC
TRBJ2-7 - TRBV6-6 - CASSYSRQATYEQYF TGTGCCAGCAGTTACTCTCGGCAGGCGACCTACGAGCAGTACTTC
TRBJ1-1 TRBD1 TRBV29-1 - CSPPGQGTEAFF TGCAGCCCCCCGGGACAGGGCACTGAAGCTTTCTTT
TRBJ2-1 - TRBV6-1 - CASSELAKYNEQFF TGTGCCAGCAGTGAACTAGCGAAGTACAATGAGCAGTTCTTC
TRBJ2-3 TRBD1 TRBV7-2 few CASSLTGTGEDTQYF TGTGCCAGCAGCTTAACCGGGACAGGGGAAGATACGCAGTATTTT
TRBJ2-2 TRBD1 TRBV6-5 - CASSYWTGGGGELFF TGTGCCAGCAGTTACTGGACAGGGGGCGGCGGGGAGCTGTTTTTT
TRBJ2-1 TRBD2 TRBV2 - CASSGPGGDEQFF TGTGCCAGCAGCGGACCGGGAGGGGACGAGCAGTTCTTC
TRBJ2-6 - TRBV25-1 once CASGGAGANVLTF TGTGCCAGTGGCGGGGCTGGGGCCAACGTCCTGACTTTC
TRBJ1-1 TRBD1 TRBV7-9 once CASSRQGGGTEAFF TGTGCCAGCAGCCGACAGGGTGGAGGAACTGAAGCTTTCTTT
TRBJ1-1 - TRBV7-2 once CASSSMATMNTEAFF TGTGCCAGCAGCTCAATGGCCACAATGAACACTGAAGCTTTCTTT
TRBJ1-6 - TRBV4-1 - CASSQEREDSPLHF TGCGCCAGCAGCCAAGAGAGGGAGGACTCACCCCTCCACTTT
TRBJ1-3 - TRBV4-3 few CASSQDGFSGNTIYF TGCGCCAGCAGCCAAGATGGCTTTTCTGGAAACACCATATATTTT
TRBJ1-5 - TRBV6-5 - CASSTTGGNQPQHF TGTGCCAGCAGCACGACGGGGGGCAATCAGCCCCAGCATTTT
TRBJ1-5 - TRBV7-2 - CASSLQAGRPQHF TGTGCCAGCAGCCTACAGGCGGGACGGCCCCAGCATTTT
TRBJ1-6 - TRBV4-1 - CASSPRPGQGLNSPLHF TGCGCCAGCAGCCCCCGACCGGGGCAGGGACTTAATTCACCCCTCCACTTT
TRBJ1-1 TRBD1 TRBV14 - CASSQDRGLAEAFF TGTGCCAGCAGCCAGGACAGGGGGCTCGCTGAAGCTTTCTTT
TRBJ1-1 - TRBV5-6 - CASSWDTGVDTEAFF TGTGCCAGCAGCTGGGACACAGGTGTAGACACTGAAGCTTTCTTT